Listed below are T cell receptor beta chains from one sample, sequenced in a study of T cell changes during pregnancy in multiple sclerosis. Some clones are missing from TCRdb's copy, which holds only in-frame ones; the method was immunoSEQ multiplex PCR. Of around 62,000 clones listed, about nine tenths are singletons. The material was peripheral blood, obtained in the first trimester of pregnancy. The origin of the receptors is a female donor with multiple sclerosis, enrolled in a pregnancy study. CDR3s leave out the opening cysteine and the closing phenylalanine or tryptophan. Each record gives: V gene, D gene, J gene, CDR3 protein. A D gene is named only where the DNA matches it firmly.

V gene: TRBV7-6
D gene: TRBD2
J gene: TRBJ2-7
CDR3 protein: ASSLVLAGPGGPEQY

V gene: TRBV7-9
D gene: TRBD1
J gene: TRBJ1-2
CDR3 protein: ASSLEGAFGYT

V gene: TRBV11-3
D gene: NA
J gene: TRBJ2-2
CDR3 protein: ASSLWRGGGGELF

V gene: TRBV4-3
D gene: NA
J gene: TRBJ1-2
CDR3 protein: ASSQDSGVNYGYT

V gene: TRBV21-1
D gene: NA
J gene: TRBJ1-5
CDR3 protein: ASSKFKEPAYSNQPQH

V gene: TRBV4-3
D gene: NA
J gene: TRBJ2-2
CDR3 protein: ASSQVVVNTGELF

V gene: TRBV7-2
D gene: NA
J gene: TRBJ1-5
CDR3 protein: ASASGRNQPQH

V gene: TRBV5-1
D gene: NA
J gene: TRBJ2-7
CDR3 protein: ASTIQGTYEQY

V gene: TRBV7-9
D gene: NA
J gene: TRBJ2-5
CDR3 protein: ASSLVVSGWETQY

V gene: TRBV5-1
D gene: TRBD1
J gene: TRBJ1-1
CDR3 protein: ASSPPRQGGTEAF

V gene: TRBV4-3
D gene: NA
J gene: TRBJ1-5
CDR3 protein: ASSQDLGGAGQPQH

V gene: TRBV7-2
D gene: TRBD2
J gene: TRBJ2-3
CDR3 protein: ASSPRLAGSTDTQY

V gene: TRBV6-5
D gene: TRBD2
J gene: TRBJ2-1
CDR3 protein: ASRATAGEYNEQF

V gene: TRBV2
D gene: NA
J gene: TRBJ1-1
CDR3 protein: ASSDDRMRTEAF

V gene: TRBV4-2
D gene: NA
J gene: TRBJ1-2
CDR3 protein: ASSQSLFARS

V gene: TRBV6-1
D gene: NA
J gene: TRBJ2-3
CDR3 protein: ASSGMAASTDTQY

V gene: TRBV29-1
D gene: NA
J gene: TRBJ1-1
CDR3 protein: SVAPGQRGTEAF

V gene: TRBV27
D gene: NA
J gene: TRBJ1-5
CDR3 protein: ASSFAGTPSGPQH